These T cell receptor beta chains were read from a single sample in a study of T cell responses to AZD1222 COVID-19 vaccine. Method: immunoSEQ multiplex PCR; TCRdb's copy keeps in-frame clones and lacks some. The sample yields about 97,000 clones, 75% to 95% seen once. Sequencing was performed on peripheral blood, taken on day 0 of AZD1222 vaccination. The receptors come from an adult in good health. CDR3s include the opening cysteine and the closing phenylalanine or tryptophan.

>TRBV18|TRBJ1-4
CASSPGQGEEKLFF
>TRBV19|TRBJ1-3
CASSYTGSGNTIYF
>TRBV2|TRBJ1-2
CASSVSDRESGYTF
>TRBV5-5|TRBJ2-7
CASSSDTYSYEQYF
>TRBV7-8|TRBJ2-1
CASSYTGGSNEQFF
>TRBV27|TRBJ1-1
CASSFRPRQGNTEAFF
>TRBV28|TRBJ1-2
CASSLALGGGGYGYTF
>TRBV5-1|TRBJ2-5
CASSSRTSGQETQYF
>TRBV5-6|TRBJ1-5
CASSFWQGQPQHF
>TRBV5-1|TRBJ1-1
CASKVMTNTEAFF
>TRBV28|TRBJ1-2
CASSWDYGYTF
>TRBV19|TRBJ2-5
CASSARRGSVQETQYF
>TRBV11-2|TRBJ2-1
CASSLDLGLAGYNEQFF
>TRBV7-9|TRBJ1-1
CASSPARWAANTEAFF
>TRBV6-5|TRBJ2-7
CASSPNYYEQYF
>TRBV4-1|TRBJ2-7
CASSQVGTVADEQYF
>TRBV14|TRBJ1-1
CASSQDQQAWANTEAFF
>TRBV28|TRBJ2-7
CASSFGTELRGQYF
>TRBV5-1|TRBJ2-3
CASSLQQAGGLDTQYF
>TRBV10-3|TRBJ2-7
CAIRQGASLNEQYF
>TRBV6-1|TRBJ1-1
CASSEEGREAFF
>TRBV6-1|TRBJ1-3
CASSDEWAAGNTIYF
>TRBV6-6|TRBJ1-6
CASNTGPKEAPLHF
>TRBV7-2|TRBJ2-3
CASLPGLAGADTQYF
>TRBV5-5|TRBJ2-5
CASSLYSQETQYF
>TRBV5-1|TRBJ1-4
CASSTPLGTRGEKLFF
>TRBV5-4|TRBJ1-1
CASSLGQFDTEAFF
>TRBV10-2|TRBJ1-3
CASSESWSSGNTIYF
>TRBV4-2|TRBJ1-2
CASSQVGGDYGYTF
>TRBV19|TRBJ1-4
CASSIQGRGTNEKLFF
>TRBV28|TRBJ2-7
CASVYRGHYEQYF
>TRBV5-1|TRBJ1-1
CASSSPLSGGSLNTEAFF
>TRBV24-1|TRBJ2-7
CATSDSGTGHSEQYF
>TRBV5-1|TRBJ1-6
CASSLDGVTGGSPLHF
>TRBV15|TRBJ2-1
CATSLRASPNEQFF
>TRBV15|TRBJ1-3
CATKLTGAGNTIYF
>TRBV5-4|TRBJ2-7
CASSGTRTSHEQYF
>TRBV19|TRBJ1-1
CASSIRPGQVNTEAFF
>TRBV6-6|TRBJ1-5
CASTWGGSNQPQHF
>TRBV7-9|TRBJ2-7
CASTGTGVEQYF
>TRBV5-4|TRBJ2-5
CASSIYPGQLKETQYF
>TRBV7-9|TRBJ1-4
CASSLSAQTTNEKLFF
>TRBV5-1|TRBJ2-3
CASSTQTGGTDTQYF
>TRBV5-1|TRBJ2-1
CASSVSRESSYNEQFF
>TRBV7-9|TRBJ2-7
CASNLESHSSYEQYF